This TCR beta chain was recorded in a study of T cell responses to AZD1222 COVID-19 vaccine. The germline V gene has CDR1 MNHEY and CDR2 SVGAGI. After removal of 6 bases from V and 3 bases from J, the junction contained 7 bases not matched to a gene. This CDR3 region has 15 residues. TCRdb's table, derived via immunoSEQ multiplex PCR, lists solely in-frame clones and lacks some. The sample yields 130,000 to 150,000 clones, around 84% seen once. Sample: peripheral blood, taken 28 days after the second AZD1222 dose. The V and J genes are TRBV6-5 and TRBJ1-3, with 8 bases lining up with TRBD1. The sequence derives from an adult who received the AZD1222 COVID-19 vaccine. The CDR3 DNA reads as TGTGCCAGCAGCCGGACAGGGATCCTTGGAAACACCATATATTTT. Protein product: CASSRTGILGNTIYF.